The clone carrying this T cell receptor beta chain was detected a few times. Its antigen is unidentified. The data originate from a study of T cells in Graves' hyperthyroidism and ophthalmopathy. General study findings and limits: Researchers found most expanded thyroid clonotypes above 0.001 in blood as well.

V lost 2 bases, J lost 6 bases, and 13 bases lay in between. This CDR3 comprises 14 residues. CDR1 is KGHSH and CDR2 is LQKENI in the germline V gene. The hyperthyroidism patients had all been newly diagnosed, and their disease duration was under 2 months. Their ages ranged from 18 to 65 years. Researchers amplified the TCR beta CDR3 regions from RNA transcripts. In the first-round RT-PCR of the TCR CDR3, the HTBI primer set was used. TCRdb passed the multiplex PCR reads through MiXCR, listing each CDR3 protein once. The sample yields around 380,000 distinct CDR3 sequences, around an eighth seen once.

The specimen was blood. This TCR was sampled from a man between 25 and 39 years old with Graves' hyperthyroidism that later progressed to Graves' ophthalmopathy. The chain is built from TRBV18 and TRBJ1-1; D may be TRBD1 (5 bases). CDR3 loop: CASSPLVQGPEAFF. The CDR3 nucleotides read TGTGCCAGCTCACCATTGGTCCAGGGCCCTGAAGCTTTCTTT.